This T cell receptor (beta chain) originates from a study of multiple sclerosis patients with progressive multifocal leukoencephalopathy. Germline lookup yields CDR1 LNHDA and CDR2 SQIVND (reference sequence). V dropped 4 bases and J dropped 2 bases, with 10 bases sitting between them. The CDR3 has 14 residues. The protocol was immunoSEQ multiplex PCR, while the TCRdb copy is restricted to in-frame clones and leaves out a portion. The data show roughly 32,000 clones, with about 90% seen just once and 3% to 3.5% held by the top ten. Time point in this sample: time of PML onset. The origin of this receptor is a human donor with progressive multifocal leukoencephalopathy. This chain connects TRBV19 to TRBJ2-3; D ambiguous. Sample: PBMCs, taken from a patient treated with natalizumab. Written as DNA, the CDR3 is TGTGCCAGTAGTAACGGGCTCCTCACAGATACGCAGTATTTT. This sequence encodes CASSNGLLTDTQYF.